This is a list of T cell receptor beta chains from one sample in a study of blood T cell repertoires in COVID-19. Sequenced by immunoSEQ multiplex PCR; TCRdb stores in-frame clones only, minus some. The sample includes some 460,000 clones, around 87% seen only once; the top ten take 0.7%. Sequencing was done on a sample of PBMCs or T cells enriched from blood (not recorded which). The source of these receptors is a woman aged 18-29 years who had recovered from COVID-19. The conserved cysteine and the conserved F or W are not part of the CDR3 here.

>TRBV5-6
ASSTGPGTGGNYGYT
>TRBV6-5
ASSYFGGIDSPLH
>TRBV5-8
ASSRGASGDTGELF
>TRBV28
ASTEGAVDSPLH
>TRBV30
AWSLPGLAGGRYEQY
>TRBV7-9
ASSSTGQGSEKLF
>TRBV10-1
ASSEGQNTEAF
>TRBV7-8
ASSFRPGTGVNGYT
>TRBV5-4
ASSYRGQGSGNTIY
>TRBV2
ASSDGVGAVQPQH
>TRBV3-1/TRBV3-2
ASSHLWTAP
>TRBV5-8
ASRETGDSRFAEAF
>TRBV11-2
ASSLLAGIVDTQY
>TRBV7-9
ASTLGTGEGEKLF
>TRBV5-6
ASRPFYQKRKNCF
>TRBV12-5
ARLRFQDRGLSGANVLT
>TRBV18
ASSLRPGQGIYEQY
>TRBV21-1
ASSKEDSLSQPQH
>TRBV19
ASSTLAGGLISYNEQF
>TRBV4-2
ASSLSQGAEEDTQY
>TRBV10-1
ASSERGDTQY
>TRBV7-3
ASSDRPSSGTSTDTQY
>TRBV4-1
ASSPTADNSPLH
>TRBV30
AWSKGVNQPQH
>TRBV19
ASSTPSREQF
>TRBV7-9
ASSRELNTEAF
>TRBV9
ASSAGTGPNTIY
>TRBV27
ASSFPGDRANQPQH
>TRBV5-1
ASSPGLAGMGDTQY
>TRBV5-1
ASSLNSEAF
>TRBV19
ASSMRVRTKNIQY
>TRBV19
ASSPHSQKTGELF